The present TCR beta chain was sequenced within a study of T cell changes during pregnancy in multiple sclerosis. Trimming shortened V by 3 bases and J by 2 bases, and 15 bases separated the two germline ends. CDR3 length equals 16 residues. The germline V gene has CDR1 MGHRA and CDR2 YSYEKL. TCRdb keeps only in-frame clones here, not all; method: immunoSEQ multiplex PCR. The profile shows around 39,000 clones, about 88% of them singletons. This clone has just one count. The input for sequencing was CD8+ T cells from peripheral blood mononuclear cells, taken in the first trimester of pregnancy. This sequence joins TRBV4-1 and TRBJ2-3, with D perhaps matching TRBD1 (7 bases). The origin of this receptor is a female donor with multiple sclerosis, enrolled in a pregnancy study. The CDR3 nucleotides are TGCGCCAGCAGCCAGACAGGAGGGGGCCTCACAGATACGCAGTATTTT. Protein sequence: CASSQTGGGLTDTQYF.